This TCR beta chain is from a study of beta chain features in type 1 diabetes. Study at large: Patients looked much like healthy donors when it came to age, gender and cell yields. Study results and caveats: Relative to healthy donors, patients appeared to have naive, central memory and Treg TCRB repertoires that were more similar. VDJ junctions sequenced from type 1 diabetes patients showed fewer insertions and more deletions. All four CD4+ subsets of Type 1 diabetes patients contained TCRB CDR3s that were moderately but significantly shorter.

Concerning this clone: Its specificity is unknown. Within the sample, other DNA sequences also encode this same CDR3.

Investigators reverse transcribed all isolated RNA, so they sequenced expressed TCRB transcripts. Assay: immunoSEQ multiplex PCR; the TCRdb copy retains only in-frame clones and omits some. The sample records about 200,000 clones, approximately 11% being singletons. V dropped 8 bases and J dropped 4 bases, with 6 bases sitting between them. Germline assignment: CDR1 MNHNS and CDR2 SASEGT. This CDR3 is built from 11 residues. Material: central memory CD4+ T cells from blood. This rearrangement joins TRBV6-1 to TRBJ2-1; D is ambiguous. The origin of this receptor is a man aged 18 to 30 in good health. The CDR3 is CASDPYNEQFF. The CDR3 DNA follows: TGTGCCAGCGACCCGTACAATGAGCAGTTCTTC.